The T cell receptor beta chain described here comes from a study of cytomegalovirus exposure and HLA in healthy donors. This PCR relied on a set of 60 Vbeta primers and 13 Jbeta primers. Sequencing used immunoSEQ multiplex PCR; TCRdb keeps in-frame clones, though not all of them. The specimen's table records about 140,000 clones. Trimming pared 7 bases from V and 2 bases from J, leaving 12 bases between. This CDR3 has 13 amino acids. Germline V CDR1 and CDR2: LNHDA, SQIVND (reference sequence). Of note for this clone: Its antigen is unidentified.

Whole-study findings and limits: An analysis was carried out at a later point. It showed that HLA-associated TCR beta chains were more clonally expanded than equally common non-associated chains. In a later analysis, DRB1 alleles had the most associated TCRs; HLA-C alleles the fewest. In an earlier analysis, about 87% or about 30%: the productive usage of most TCR beta V segments. Researchers left out some V segments, among them TRBV6-2 and TRBV6-3, as indistinguishable.

The chain is built from TRBV19 and TRBJ2-7; D remains ambiguous. Material: PBMCs. The receptor was isolated from a middle-aged man in good health and CMV-seronegative. CDR3 coding DNA: TGTGCCAGTAAGTTGGCAGGCGCCTACGAGCAGTACTTC. It codes for CASKLAGAYEQYF.